The present T cell receptor beta chain was sequenced within a study of T cell responses to AZD1222 COVID-19 vaccine. Data came from immunoSEQ multiplex PCR; TCRdb stores just in-frame clones and leaves some out. This sample has 70,000 to 95,000 clones, with roughly nine tenths found just once. Study-wide results and caveats: Two AZD1222 doses significantly raised spike-specific TCR breadth and depth over controls.

Some second doses came at about 4 weeks and others at about 12 weeks; these were pooled. Trimming shortened V by 8 bases and J by 0 bases, and 11 bases separated the two germline ends. CDR3 length: 15 residues. Germline V gene sequence: CDR1 LNHDA, CDR2 SQIVND (reference sequence). A remark on this clone: Its antigen is currently unknown.

The J gene is TRBJ2-6, the V gene TRBV19; D is possibly TRBD2 (5 bases). This sequence originates from an adult who received the AZD1222 COVID-19 vaccine. The sample here was peripheral blood, taken 28 days after the second AZD1222 dose. CDR3 DNA sequence: TGTGCCAGTTGCTTAAGCGGCTCTGGGGCCAACGTCCTGACTTTC. Translation: CASCLSGSGANVLTF.